This T cell receptor beta chain came from a study of shared clonotypes between healthy human individuals. Profiled with immunoSEQ multiplex PCR; TCRdb holds only in-frame clones, not every one. The sample lists around 320,000 clones, around 87% occurring once. The V gene lost 1 base and the J gene lost 1 base, with 7 bases spanning the gap. Germline CDR1 is SQVTM and CDR2 is ANQGSEA. The CDR3 sequence is 13 residues long. The clonotype originates from a man aged 18 to 35 in good health. The V call is TRBV29-1, the J call TRBJ2-5; D is possibly TRBD2 (5 bases). Material for sequencing was memory CD8+ T cells sorted from blood. Documented subset: CD45RO+ cells pooled with CCR7-negative TemRA cells. This CDR3 reads CSVEGRAQETQYF. CDR3 nucleotides: TGCAGCGTTGAAGGGCGGGCCCAAGAGACCCAGTACTTC.